The 18 T cell receptor beta chains in this list originate from one sample, sequenced in a study of blood T cell repertoires in COVID-19. Using immunoSEQ multiplex PCR, the repertoire was profiled, and TCRdb retains in-frame clones only, with some absent. The top ten hold 5.5% to 8% of the sample, which has about 240,000 clones, around four fifths seen once. Sequencing was performed on peripheral blood. The receptors here all came from a woman aged 55-69 years with active or convalescent COVID-19.

This clone was observed a single time. The chain couples TRBV12-3 or TRBV12-4 to TRBJ2-5; D is undetermined. V dropped 6 bases and J dropped 6 bases, with 11 bases sitting between them. This CDR3 comprises 12 residues. For the CDR3, the DNA is TGTGCCAGCAGCTTTGCGGCCCAGACCCAGTACTTC. This gives the protein CASSFAAQTQYF.

J is TRBJ2-3 and V is TRBV28, with 7 bases lining up with TRBD1. The germline CDR1 and CDR2 sequences are MDHEN and SYDVKM. V lost 5 bases and J lost 3; bases outside the gene matches: 2. CDR3 length equals 13 residues. CDR3 nucleotide sequence: TGTGCCAGCAGTACGACAGGGACAGATACGCAGTATTTT. Its protein is CASSTTGTDTQYF.

The chain joins TRBV18 to TRBJ2-1; 12 bases are shared with TRBD2. Germline V gene sequence: CDR1 KGHSH, CDR2 LQKENI. V shed 4 bases, J shed 2 bases, and the junction held 6 bases outside the gene matches. This CDR3 contains 17 residues. The CDR3 nucleotides read TGTGCCAGCTCACGGGATCTAGCGGGGGGGACCTACAATGAGCAGTTCTTC. Residues: CASSRDLAGGTYNEQFF.

This chain connects TRBV5-1 to TRBJ2-3; 7 bases fit TRBD2. This CDR3 has 16 residues. From germline, CDR1 is SGHRS and CDR2 YFSETQ. With V trimmed by 0 bases and J by 0 bases, 4 bases remained unmatched. The CDR3 DNA sequence: TGCGCCAGCAGCTTGGTTGGCGGGGGAAGCACAGATACGCAGTATTTT. Protein product: CASSLVGGGSTDTQYF.

This chain links TRBV3-1 (or the pseudogene TRBV3-2) with TRBJ1-5, with 12 nucleotides matching TRBD1. With 1 base clipped from V and 6 bases from J, the junction kept 4 bases outside the gene matches. CDR1 and CDR2 from the germline V gene are LGHDT and YNNKEL (reference sequence). This CDR3 contains 16 residues. This chain's CDR3 is CASSQGGTGGFQPQHF. The CDR3 nucleotides read TGTGCCAGCAGCCAAGGCGGGACAGGGGGCTTTCAGCCCCAGCATTTT.

The V and J genes are TRBV6-5 and TRBJ1-1; 10 positions agree with TRBD1. The CDR3 loop spans 16 amino acids. Unmatched junction bases numbered 5, after V lost 0 bases and J lost 4 bases. Germline V gives CDR1 MNHEY, CDR2 SVGAGI. In DNA, the CDR3 is TGTGCCAGCAGTTACTCTGAGACAGGGGGCCCCACTGAAGCTTTCTTT. Encoded protein: CASSYSETGGPTEAFF.

The chain combines TRBV4-1 with TRBJ2-3; 11 bases are a match to TRBD1. With V trimmed by 1 base and J by 4 bases, 7 bases remained unmatched. CDR3 length: 17 residues. CDR1 is MGHRA and CDR2 is YSYEKL in the germline V gene. The CDR3 region has the DNA TGCGCCAGCAGCCAAGTAATCGGACAGGGGGCCCCAGATACGCAGTATTTT. Protein sequence: CASSQVIGQGAPDTQYF.

The V call is TRBV3-1 (or the pseudogene TRBV3-2), the J call TRBJ2-7, with TRBD1 matching over 7 bases. The CDR3 spans 15 residues. Losses at the gene ends were 3 bases for V and 3 bases for J; bases not matched to a gene: 8. Germline V gene sequence: CDR1 LGHDT, CDR2 YNNKEL (reference sequence). CDR3: CASSHAGGQIYEQYF. CDR3 coding DNA: TGTGCCAGCAGCCACGCAGGGGGACAGATCTACGAGCAGTACTTC.

V is TRBV18 and J is TRBJ1-6, with 8 positions matching TRBD1. Germline V gene lookup returns CDR1 KGHSH and CDR2 LQKENI. The V segment lost 2 bases and the J segment 6 bases; nucleotides outside the gene matches: 6. The CDR3 is 16 residues long. CDR3 amino acids: CASSPNPGGSNSPLHF. CDR3 nucleotides: TGTGCCAGCTCACCAAACCCAGGGGGCTCTAATTCACCCCTCCACTTT.

This clone has only a few counts. The V call is TRBV29-1, the J call TRBJ1-3, with D unresolved. This CDR3 is 11 amino acids long. Germline CDR1 SQVTM, CDR2 ANQGSEA. As DNA, the CDR3 is TGCAGGTGCGACTCTGGAAACACCATATATTTT. Residues: CRCDSGNTIYF.

CDR3 DNA sequence: TGTGCCAGCAGCTTAGTAAGCGGGGACGCACCCCTCCACTTT. Its translation: CASSLVSGDAPLHF. V is TRBV11-2 and J is TRBJ1-6; D possibly corresponds to TRBD1 (5 bases). The CDR3 spans 14 residues. V was pared by 1 base and J by 11 bases, with 12 bases between. In germline, CDR1 is SGHAT, CDR2 FQNNGV.

With regard to this clone: The junction shows a germline mismatch at one end, possibly a read error. This chain uses TRBV7-7 with TRBJ2-5; possibly TRBD1 for D (6 bases). CDR3 size: 16 residues. Germline CDR1 is SSHAT and CDR2 is FNYEAQ (reference sequence). CDR3 sequence: CASSLVRTETGETQYF. CDR3 DNA sequence: TGTGCTAGCAGCTTAGTACGGACAGAGACTGGGGAGACCCAGTACTTC. The whole variable domain, remainder taken from reference TRBV7-7 and TRBJ2-5, is GAGVSQSPRYKVTKRGQDVTLRCDPISSHATLYWYQQALGQGPEFLTYFNYEAQPDKSGLPSDRFSAERPEGSISTLTIQRTEQRDSAMYRCASSLVRTETGETQYFGPGTRLLVL.

To note about this clone: The sample holds other DNA sequences that translate to the same CDR3. This chain uses TRBV19 with TRBJ1-1, with no clear D. Between the trimmed V and J ends, which lost 3 bases and 1 base, there was a span of 12 bases. The CDR3 runs to 15 residues. Germline CDR1 LNHDA, CDR2 SQIVND (reference sequence). The CDR3 reads CASSISGVKNTEAFF. CDR3 nucleotides: TGTGCCAGTAGTATTTCGGGTGTGAAGAACACTGAAGCTTTCTTT.

The chain recombines TRBV2 with TRBJ1-3; the match to TRBD1 covers 7 bases. After removal of 6 bases from V and 1 base from J, the junction contained 6 bases not matched to a gene. The CDR3 sequence is 15 residues long. The V gene's germline CDR1 is SNHLY and CDR2 FYNNEI. DNA of the CDR3: TGTGCCAGCAGGGCCCCGGGACAGTCTGGAAACACCATATATTTT. It translates to CASRAPGQSGNTIYF.

The chain recombines TRBV19 with TRBJ2-3; possibly TRBD1 for D (7 bases). This CDR3 comprises 14 residues. Per germline, CDR1 LNHDA and CDR2 SQIVND (reference sequence). Between the trimmed V and J ends, which lost 5 bases and 11 bases, there was a span of 20 bases. CDR3 in DNA: TGTGCCAGTAGTGCCCCGACAGGGCCGGGGGTGCAGTATTTT. It is translated as CASSAPTGPGVQYF.

V gene TRBV5-3 combines with J gene TRBJ1-2; no reliable D call. TRBV5-3 is marked as an open reading frame, function uncertain. V was trimmed by 4 bases and J by 2 bases, leaving 12 bases between them. There are 14 residues in the CDR3. CDR3 sequence: CARSRRGKNYGYTF. DNA of the CDR3: TGTGCCAGAAGCCGTAGAGGGAAGAACTATGGCTACACCTTC.

The rearrangement links TRBV19 to TRBJ1-1; the match to TRBD1 covers 11 bases. The V gene's germline CDR1 is LNHDA and CDR2 SQIVND (reference sequence). The junction had 4 bases not matched to a gene; V was cut back by 7 bases and J by 0 bases. The length of the CDR3 is 15 residues. CDR3 in amino acids: CASKGDRGMNTEAFF. The CDR3 DNA reads as TGTGCCAGTAAGGGGGACAGGGGGATGAACACTGAAGCTTTCTTT. Together with reference TRBV19 and TRBJ1-1, the CDR3 gives the full variable domain: DGGITQSPKYLFRKEGQNVTLSCEQNLNHDAMYWYRQDPGQGLRLIYYSQIVNDFQKGDIAEGYSVSREKKESFPLTVTSAQKNPTAFYLCASKGDRGMNTEAFFGQGTRLTVV.

This sequence joins TRBV7-2 and TRBJ2-1; a possible D gene is TRBD1 (5 bases). V was pared by 5 bases and J by 4 bases, with 9 bases between. The germline gives CDR1 SGHTA, CDR2 FQGNSA. The CDR3 consists of 13 residues. The CDR3 spells CASSVTVYNEQFF. The CDR3 region has the DNA TGTGCCAGCAGCGTGACAGTGTACAATGAGCAGTTCTTC.